These T cell receptor beta chains were read from a single sample in a study of T cell clonotyping in hematopoietic cell transplantation. Method: immunoSEQ multiplex PCR; TCRdb's copy keeps in-frame clones and lacks some. The table has roughly 42,000 clones, 94% seen once. Sample: peripheral blood mononuclear cells. The origin of the receptors is a woman aged 45-60 years in good health. Some clones in this sample may be carry-over from other donors' samples. The CDR3 runs from the conserved cysteine through the conserved F or W. Fields, in order: CDR3 length, D gene, clone size, V gene, J gene, CDR3 protein, CDR3 DNA. The D gene is left open where the match is weak. Size is stated for part of the rows, as once, few or many counts, or as a class when the clone is expanded.

length: 15
D: TRBD1
size: NA
V: TRBV6-5
J: TRBJ1-6
CDR3: CASSYDRGNNSPLHF
DNA: TGTGCCAGCAGTTATGACAGGGGGAATAATTCACCCCTCCACTTT

length: 15
D: TRBD2
size: NA
V: TRBV10-3
J: TRBJ2-7
CDR3: CAISEAGGQAYEQYF
DNA: TGTGCCATCAGTGAGGCGGGGGGCCAAGCCTACGAGCAGTACTTC

length: 12
D: NA
size: NA
V: TRBV9
J: TRBJ1-3
CDR3: CASSGGRNTIYF
DNA: TGTGCCAGCAGCGGTGGTAGAAACACCATATATTTT

length: 18
D: TRBD1
size: NA
V: TRBV19
J: TRBJ1-2
CDR3: CASSTKRTGVLRSEGYTF
DNA: TGTGCCAGTAGTACAAAAAGGACAGGGGTGTTGAGGAGTGAAGGCTACACCTTC

length: 14
D: TRBD1
size: NA
V: TRBV6-1
J: TRBJ2-7
CDR3: CASGSGTGGYEQYF
DNA: TGTGCCAGCGGATCCGGGACAGGGGGCTACGAGCAGTACTTC

length: 14
D: NA
size: NA
V: TRBV7-8
J: TRBJ2-7
CDR3: CASTHRGGPYEQYF
DNA: TGTGCCAGCACCCATAGGGGGGGACCCTACGAGCAGTACTTC

length: 13
D: NA
size: NA
V: TRBV13
J: TRBJ1-2
CDR3: CASSLARNYGYTF
DNA: TGTGCCAGCAGCTTAGCACGGAACTATGGCTACACCTTC

length: 16
D: NA
size: NA
V: TRBV9
J: TRBJ1-3
CDR3: CASSAIGATLGNTIYF
DNA: TGTGCCAGCAGCGCTATTGGGGCGACTCTAGGAAACACCATATATTTT

length: 16
D: NA
size: NA
V: TRBV27
J: TRBJ1-2
CDR3: CASSSSTGTNLSGYTF
DNA: TGTGCCAGCAGTTCGTCTACCGGGACAAACTTAAGCGGCTACACCTTC

length: 14
D: NA
size: NA
V: TRBV7-3
J: TRBJ1-3
CDR3: CASSLDSSGNTIYF
DNA: TGTGCCAGCAGCTTGGACAGCTCTGGAAACACCATATATTTT

length: 14
D: TRBD1
size: NA
V: TRBV19
J: TRBJ2-7
CDR3: CASSSWTGTYEQYF
DNA: TGTGCCAGTAGTTCATGGACAGGGACCTACGAGCAGTACTTC

length: 16
D: TRBD2
size: NA
V: TRBV30
J: TRBJ2-2
CDR3: CAWSGGAAEYTGELFF
DNA: TGTGCCTGGAGCGGGGGGGCGGCGGAGTACACCGGGGAGCTGTTTTTT

length: 13
D: NA
size: NA
V: TRBV7-3
J: TRBJ2-7
CDR3: CASSLSDSYEQYF
DNA: TGTGCCAGCAGCTTAAGCGATAGCTACGAGCAGTACTTC

length: 10
D: NA
size: NA
V: TRBV21-1
J: TRBJ1-2
CDR3: CASSLYGYTF
DNA: TGTGCCAGCAGCCTCTATGGCTACACCTTC

length: 14
D: NA
size: NA
V: TRBV29-1
J: TRBJ2-2
CDR3: CSVSTGVTGGELFF
DNA: TGCAGCGTTTCTACCGGGGTAACCGGCGGGGAGCTGTTTTTT

length: 13
D: NA
size: NA
V: TRBV5-6
J: TRBJ2-1
CDR3: CASSLLGYNEQFF
DNA: TGTGCCAGCAGCTTGTTGGGGTACAATGAGCAGTTCTTC

length: 13
D: NA
size: NA
V: TRBV5-1
J: TRBJ2-5
CDR3: CASSYDSKETQYF
DNA: TGCGCCAGCAGCTATGATTCAAAAGAGACCCAGTACTTC

length: 14
D: TRBD1
size: NA
V: TRBV10-3
J: TRBJ1-1
CDR3: CAISRQGVNTEAFF
DNA: TGTGCCATCAGCAGACAGGGAGTGAACACTGAAGCTTTCTTT

length: 16
D: NA
size: NA
V: TRBV7-2
J: TRBJ2-2
CDR3: CASTPSGSVSTGELFF
DNA: TGTGCCAGCACCCCTTCAGGGAGTGTAAGCACCGGGGAGCTGTTTTTT

length: 12
D: TRBD1
size: NA
V: TRBV4-3
J: TRBJ1-1
CDR3: CASRGQGTEAFF
DNA: TGCGCCAGCAGGGGACAGGGAACTGAAGCTTTCTTT

length: 15
D: TRBD1
size: NA
V: TRBV19
J: TRBJ2-1
CDR3: CASSISGGTYNEQFF
DNA: TGTGCCAGTAGTATTTCAGGGGGCACCTACAATGAGCAGTTCTTC

length: 13
D: NA
size: NA
V: TRBV5-6
J: TRBJ1-2
CDR3: CASSFGVHYGYTF
DNA: TGTGCCAGCAGCTTCGGGGTACACTATGGCTACACCTTC

length: 17
D: NA
size: once
V: TRBV7-3
J: TRBJ2-2
CDR3: CASSLHATGLNTGELFF
DNA: TGTGCCAGCAGCTTACACGCAACAGGCCTGAACACCGGGGAGCTGTTTTTT

length: 11
D: NA
size: NA
V: TRBV20-1
J: TRBJ1-1
CDR3: CSIHPNTEAFF
DNA: TGCAGTATACACCCGAACACTGAAGCTTTCTTT

length: 12
D: NA
size: NA
V: TRBV28
J: TRBJ1-2
CDR3: CASSLFGYGYTF
DNA: TGTGCCAGCAGTTTATTCGGGTATGGCTACACCTTC

length: 14
D: NA
size: once
V: TRBV7-2
J: TRBJ2-3
CDR3: CASSLVGRVDTQYF
DNA: TGTGCCAGCAGCTTAGTGGGCAGGGTAGATACGCAGTATTTT

length: 11
D: NA
size: NA
V: TRBV2
J: TRBJ2-7
CDR3: CASEVGTEQYF
DNA: TGTGCCAGCGAAGTCGGAACCGAGCAGTACTTC

length: 16
D: NA
size: NA
V: TRBV2
J: TRBJ1-6
CDR3: CASSGMLSPYNSPLHF
DNA: TGTGCCAGCAGTGGCATGTTGAGCCCCTATAATTCACCCCTCCACTTT

length: 13
D: TRBD1
size: NA
V: TRBV5-4
J: TRBJ2-1
CDR3: CASSSRGRDEQFF
DNA: TGTGCCAGCAGCTCTAGGGGGCGGGATGAGCAGTTCTTC

length: 18
D: TRBD2
size: NA
V: TRBV9
J: TRBJ2-3
CDR3: CASSVGGVDNLNTDTQYF
DNA: TGTGCCAGCAGCGTTGGGGGGGTGGACAACCTTAACACAGATACGCAGTATTTT

length: 13
D: NA
size: NA
V: TRBV11-3
J: TRBJ2-7
CDR3: CASSIGVPDEQYF
DNA: TGTGCCAGCAGCATCGGGGTACCGGACGAGCAGTACTTC

length: 16
D: TRBD1
size: NA
V: TRBV10-3
J: TRBJ1-6
CDR3: CAISGTAGTGNSPLHF
DNA: TGTGCCATCAGTGGTACCGCCGGGACAGGGAATTCACCCCTCCACTTT

length: 16
D: TRBD1
size: NA
V: TRBV19
J: TRBJ1-5
CDR3: CASREFGQGGNQPQHF
DNA: TGTGCCAGTAGGGAGTTTGGACAGGGCGGCAATCAGCCCCAGCATTTT

length: 15
D: TRBD1
size: few
V: TRBV15
J: TRBJ1-1
CDR3: CATSRARGANTEAFF
DNA: TGTGCCACCAGCAGGGCCAGGGGGGCCAACACTGAAGCTTTCTTT

length: 15
D: NA
size: NA
V: TRBV6-5
J: TRBJ1-1
CDR3: CASSYSPLVGTEAFF
DNA: TGTGCCAGCAGTTACTCCCCTTTGGTCGGCACTGAAGCTTTCTTT

length: 16
D: TRBD1
size: NA
V: TRBV7-6
J: TRBJ2-1
CDR3: CASSDLTGTGSNEQFF
DNA: TGTGCCAGCAGCGACCTCACCGGGACAGGGTCAAATGAGCAGTTCTTC

length: 17
D: NA
size: NA
V: TRBV2
J: TRBJ1-6
CDR3: CASSQSFGGRSRSPLHF
DNA: TGTGCCAGCAGCCAATCCTTTGGGGGGCGGTCGCGTTCACCCCTCCACTTT

length: 12
D: NA
size: NA
V: TRBV6-6
J: TRBJ2-4
CDR3: CASRDLKNIQYF
DNA: TGTGCCAGCAGAGATCTTAAAAACATTCAGTACTTC

length: 12
D: NA
size: NA
V: TRBV14
J: TRBJ1-1
CDR3: CASSQERSQAFF
DNA: TGTGCCAGCAGCCAAGAGAGATCGCAAGCTTTCTTT

length: 19
D: TRBD2
size: NA
V: TRBV27
J: TRBJ2-3
CDR3: CANPQRGYRLAGSTDTQYF
DNA: TGTGCCAACCCCCAGCGGGGGTATAGGCTAGCGGGGAGCACAGATACGCAGTATTTT

length: 15
D: NA
size: NA
V: TRBV11-1
J: TRBJ2-5
CDR3: CASSYRGHFQETQYF
DNA: TGTGCCAGCAGCTACCGCGGACACTTCCAAGAGACCCAGTACTTC

length: 16
D: TRBD1
size: NA
V: TRBV2
J: TRBJ1-5
CDR3: CASRSGPTGGNQPQHF
DNA: TGTGCCAGCAGGTCCGGGCCAACAGGGGGGAATCAGCCCCAGCATTTT

length: 15
D: TRBD1
size: NA
V: TRBV5-4
J: TRBJ1-1
CDR3: CASSNYRDRGLGAFF
DNA: TGTGCCAGCAGCAACTACCGGGACAGGGGGTTAGGAGCTTTCTTT

length: 14
D: TRBD1
size: once
V: TRBV27
J: TRBJ1-1
CDR3: CASSFFTGGTEAFF
DNA: TGTGCCAGCAGTTTTTTTACAGGGGGCACTGAAGCTTTCTTT

length: 11
D: NA
size: NA
V: TRBV11-3
J: TRBJ2-7
CDR3: CASSLEDEQYF
DNA: TGTGCCAGCAGCTTAGAAGACGAGCAGTACTTC

length: 15
D: TRBD1
size: NA
V: TRBV7-7
J: TRBJ2-5
CDR3: CASSPDRTGGETQYF
DNA: TGTGCCAGCAGCCCAGATAGGACAGGGGGAGAGACCCAGTACTTC

length: 12
D: NA
size: few
V: TRBV14
J: TRBJ2-7
CDR3: CASSQVLREQYF
DNA: TGTGCCAGCAGCCAGGTCCTACGGGAGCAGTACTTC

length: 17
D: TRBD2
size: NA
V: TRBV7-3
J: TRBJ2-3
CDR3: CASSLKLAGALTDTQYF
DNA: TGTGCCAGCAGCTTAAAGCTAGCGGGGGCTCTCACAGATACGCAGTATTTT

length: 17
D: TRBD1
size: NA
V: TRBV4-1
J: TRBJ1-4
CDR3: CASSQDRDRGLNEKLFF
DNA: TGCGCCAGCAGCCAAGATAGGGACAGGGGGCTTAATGAAAAACTGTTTTTT

length: 15
D: TRBD1
size: once
V: TRBV5-6
J: TRBJ1-5
CDR3: CASSGGTGRNQPQHF
DNA: TGTGCCAGCAGCGGTGGGACAGGTCGCAATCAGCCCCAGCATTTT

length: 13
D: NA
size: NA
V: TRBV27
J: TRBJ2-5
CDR3: CASGVRRSETQYF
DNA: TGTGCCAGCGGTGTGAGACGTTCAGAGACCCAGTACTTC

length: 13
D: NA
size: NA
V: TRBV29-1
J: TRBJ1-1
CDR3: CSVKTAPNTEAFF
DNA: TGCAGCGTTAAGACAGCCCCGAACACTGAAGCTTTCTTT

length: 15
D: NA
size: few
V: TRBV7-2
J: TRBJ2-6
CDR3: CASSPGVDGANVLTF
DNA: TGTGCCAGCAGTCCTGGGGTGGATGGGGCCAACGTCCTGACTTTC

length: 15
D: NA
size: NA
V: TRBV7-2
J: TRBJ1-3
CDR3: CASSRWGGAGNTIYF
DNA: TGTGCCAGCAGTCGCTGGGGGGGGGCAGGAAACACCATATATTTT

length: 16
D: NA
size: NA
V: TRBV5-1
J: TRBJ1-3
CDR3: CASSSDSPSAGNTIYF
DNA: TGCGCCAGCAGCTCCGACAGTCCCTCGGCTGGAAACACCATATATTTT

length: 20
D: TRBD1
size: NA
V: TRBV30
J: TRBJ2-6
CDR3: CAWSVGLIRDRDSGANVLTF
DNA: TGTGCCTGGAGCGTGGGCCTAATCCGGGACAGGGACTCTGGGGCCAACGTCCTGACTTTC

length: 14
D: NA
size: NA
V: TRBV28
J: TRBJ2-3
CDR3: CASNELRGGQTQYF
DNA: TGTGCCAGCAACGAGTTAAGGGGGGGGCAAACGCAGTATTTT

length: 13
D: NA
size: NA
V: TRBV7-3
J: TRBJ1-1
CDR3: CASSVERNTEAFF
DNA: TGTGCCAGCAGCGTGGAACGGAACACTGAAGCTTTCTTT